This TCR beta chain was observed in a study of a mutant IDH1 vaccine in newly diagnosed glioma. Study-wide background: Across weeks 1, 3, 5, 7, 11, 15, 19 and 23, patients received a vaccination each time, eight in all. Patients arrived already treated with radiotherapy, temozolomide, or both, most having had both. Study-wide points: Variations in leading peripheral T cell clonotypes appeared to have no connection with pseudoprogression.

Time point given: week 11, during vaccination. Every vaccination contained 300 ug of the mutant IDH1 20-mer peptide and was paired with topical imiquimod. Germline loops: CDR1 SGHVS, CDR2 FQNEAQ. This CDR3 has 15 amino acids. V shed 5 bases and J 5 bases; nucleotides not matched to a gene: 9. Profiling relied on immunoSEQ multiplex PCR, and the TCRdb table lists in-frame clones only, not all of them. The data contain around 60,000 clones, approximately 84% of them seen just once; the ten biggest clones take up approximately 9.5%. With regard to this clone: Its matching antigen is unknown.

The chain employs TRBV7-8 and TRBJ2-7; 10 bases are shared with TRBD1. This TCR was recovered from a woman in her 50s with glioma. The sample was PBMCs, taken from a glioma patient whose treatment included an IDH1 peptide vaccine. CDR3 region: CASSNPGQGIHEQYF. In DNA, the CDR3 is TGTGCCAGCAGCAACCCGGGACAGGGGATACACGAGCAGTACTTC.